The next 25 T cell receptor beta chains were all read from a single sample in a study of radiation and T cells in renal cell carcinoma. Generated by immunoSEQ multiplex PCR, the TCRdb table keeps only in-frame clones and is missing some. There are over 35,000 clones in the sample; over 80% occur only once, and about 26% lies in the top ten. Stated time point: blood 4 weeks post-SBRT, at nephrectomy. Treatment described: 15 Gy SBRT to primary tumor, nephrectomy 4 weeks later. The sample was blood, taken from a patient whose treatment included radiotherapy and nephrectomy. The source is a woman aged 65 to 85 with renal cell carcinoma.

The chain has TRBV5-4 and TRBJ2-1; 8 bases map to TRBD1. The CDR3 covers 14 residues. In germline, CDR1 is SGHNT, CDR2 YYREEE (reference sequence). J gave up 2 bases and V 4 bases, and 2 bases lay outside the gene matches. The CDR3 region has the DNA TGTGCCAGCAGCCTGGACAGGGCCTACAATGAGCAGTTCTTC. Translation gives CASSLDRAYNEQFF.

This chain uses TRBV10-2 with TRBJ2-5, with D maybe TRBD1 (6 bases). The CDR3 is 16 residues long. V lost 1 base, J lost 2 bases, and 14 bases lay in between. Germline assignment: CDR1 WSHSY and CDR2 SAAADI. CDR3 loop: CASSELGRGAQETQYF. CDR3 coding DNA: TGCGCCAGCAGTGAGTTGGGCAGGGGCGCTCAAGAGACCCAGTACTTC.

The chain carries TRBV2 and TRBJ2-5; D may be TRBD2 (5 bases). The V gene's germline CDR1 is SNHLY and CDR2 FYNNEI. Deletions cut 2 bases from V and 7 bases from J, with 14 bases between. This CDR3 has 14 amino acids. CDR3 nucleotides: TGTGCCAGCAGTGAACCTGTCGGGGTGGGGACCCAGTACTTC. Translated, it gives CASSEPVGVGTQYF.

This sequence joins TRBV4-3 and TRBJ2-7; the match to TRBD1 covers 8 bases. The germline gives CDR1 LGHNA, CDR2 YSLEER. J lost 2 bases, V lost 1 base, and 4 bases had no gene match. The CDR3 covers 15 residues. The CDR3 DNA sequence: TGCGCCAGCAGCCAAGCGACAGGGGAACCCTACGAGCAGTACTTC. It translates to CASSQATGEPYEQYF.

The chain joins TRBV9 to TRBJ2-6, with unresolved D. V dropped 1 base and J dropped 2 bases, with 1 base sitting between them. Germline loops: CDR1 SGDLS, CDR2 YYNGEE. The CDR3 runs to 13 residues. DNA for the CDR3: TGTGCCAGCAGCGTACCTGGGGCCAACGTCCTGACTTTC. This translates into CASSVPGANVLTF.

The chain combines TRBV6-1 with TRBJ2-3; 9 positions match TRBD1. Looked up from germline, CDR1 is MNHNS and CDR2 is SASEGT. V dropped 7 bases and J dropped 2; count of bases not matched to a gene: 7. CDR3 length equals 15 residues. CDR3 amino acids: CASTPTGGNTDTQYF. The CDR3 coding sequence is TGTGCCAGCACCCCGACAGGGGGGAACACAGATACGCAGTATTTT.

The CDR3 DNA follows: TGTGCCAGCAGCTTAGGGGGGGACAGCATGAACACTGAAGCTTTCTTT. It translates to CASSLGGDSMNTEAFF. V and J are TRBV7-6 and TRBJ1-1; 7 bases line up with TRBD1. The germline V gene encodes CDR1 SGHVS and CDR2 FNYEAQ. The CDR3 length is 16 residues. The ends lost 1 base at V and 0 bases at J; junction bases unmatched: 5.

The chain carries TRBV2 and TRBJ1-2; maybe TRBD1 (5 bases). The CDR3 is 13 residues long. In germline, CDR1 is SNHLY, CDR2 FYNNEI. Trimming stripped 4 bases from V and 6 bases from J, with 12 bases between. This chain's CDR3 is CASSAAEGHGYTF. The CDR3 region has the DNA TGTGCCAGCAGTGCGGCCGAGGGACATGGCTACACCTTC.

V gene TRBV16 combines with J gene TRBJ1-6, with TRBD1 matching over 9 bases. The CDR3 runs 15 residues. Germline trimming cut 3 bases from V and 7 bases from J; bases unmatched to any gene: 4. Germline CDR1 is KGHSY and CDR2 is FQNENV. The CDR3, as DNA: TGTGCCAGCAGCCAGGGACAGGGAGGCAATTCACCCCTCCACTTT. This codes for CASSQGQGGNSPLHF.

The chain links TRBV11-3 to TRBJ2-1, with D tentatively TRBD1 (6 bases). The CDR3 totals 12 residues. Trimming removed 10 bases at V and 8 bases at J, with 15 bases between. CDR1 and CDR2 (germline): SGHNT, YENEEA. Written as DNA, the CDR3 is TGTGCCACCCCTCAGGGGTCCCATGAGCAGTTCTTC. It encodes CATPQGSHEQFF.

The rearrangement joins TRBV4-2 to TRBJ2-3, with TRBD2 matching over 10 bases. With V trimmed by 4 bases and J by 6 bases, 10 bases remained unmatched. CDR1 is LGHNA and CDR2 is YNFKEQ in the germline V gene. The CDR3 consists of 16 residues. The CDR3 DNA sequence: TGTGCCAGCAGCCGGGGGGCTAGCGGGAGTTTCGATACGCAGTATTTT. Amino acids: CASSRGASGSFDTQYF.

CDR3 loop: CASSVASGSGNTIYF. The CDR3 nucleotides are TGTGCCAGCAGCGTAGCTTCGGGGTCTGGAAACACCATATATTTT. The chain uses TRBV9 and TRBJ1-3; D gene unclear. Germline loops: CDR1 SGDLS, CDR2 YYNGEE. This CDR3 contains 15 residues. V lost 0 bases to trimming and J lost 1 base, with 8 bases between them.

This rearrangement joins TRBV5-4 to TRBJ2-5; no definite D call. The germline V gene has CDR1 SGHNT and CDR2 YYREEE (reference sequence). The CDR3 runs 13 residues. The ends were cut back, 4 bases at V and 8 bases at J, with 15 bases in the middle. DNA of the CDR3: TGTGCCAGCAGCGATCGACAACGAATAACCCAGTACTTC. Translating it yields CASSDRQRITQYF.

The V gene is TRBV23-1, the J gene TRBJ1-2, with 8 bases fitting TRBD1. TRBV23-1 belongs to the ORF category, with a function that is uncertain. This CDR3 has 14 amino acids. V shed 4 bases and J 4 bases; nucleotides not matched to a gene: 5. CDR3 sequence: CASSPPTGGYGYTF. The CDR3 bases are TGCGCCAGCAGTCCTCCTACAGGGGGCTATGGCTACACCTTC.

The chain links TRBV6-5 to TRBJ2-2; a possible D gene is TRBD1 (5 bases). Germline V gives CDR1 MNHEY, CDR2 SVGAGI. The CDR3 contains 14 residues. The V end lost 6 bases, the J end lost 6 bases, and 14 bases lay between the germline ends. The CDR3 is CASSYQGTSGELFF. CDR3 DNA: TGTGCCAGCAGCTATCAGGGTACCTCCGGGGAGCTGTTTTTT.

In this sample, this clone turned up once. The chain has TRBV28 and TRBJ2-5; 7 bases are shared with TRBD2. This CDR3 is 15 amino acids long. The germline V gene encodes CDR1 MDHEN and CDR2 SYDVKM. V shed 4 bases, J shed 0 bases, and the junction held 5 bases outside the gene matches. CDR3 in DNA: TGTGCCAGCAGTTCCGCGGGAGCGTACCAAGAGACCCAGTACTTC. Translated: CASSSAGAYQETQYF. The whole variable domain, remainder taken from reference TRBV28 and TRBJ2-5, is DVKVTQSSRYLVKRTGEKVFLECVQDMDHENMFWYRQDPGLGLRLIYFSYDVKMKEKGDIPEGYSVSREKKERFSLILESASTNQTSMYLCASSSAGAYQETQYFGPGTRLLVL.

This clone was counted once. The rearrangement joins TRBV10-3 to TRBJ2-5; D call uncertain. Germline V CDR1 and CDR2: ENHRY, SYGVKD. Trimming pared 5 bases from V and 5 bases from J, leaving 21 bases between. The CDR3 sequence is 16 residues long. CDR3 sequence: CAISQAGSSLGETQYF. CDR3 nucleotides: TGTGCCATCAGTCAAGCCGGGTCGTCCCTTGGTGAGACCCAGTACTTC.

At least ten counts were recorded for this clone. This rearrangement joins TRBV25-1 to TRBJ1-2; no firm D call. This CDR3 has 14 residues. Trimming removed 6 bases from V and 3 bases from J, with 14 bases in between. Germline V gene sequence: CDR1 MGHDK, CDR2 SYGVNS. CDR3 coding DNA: TGTGCCAGCAGCGAAGTCGGTTCTTACTATGGCTACACCTTC. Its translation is CASSEVGSYYGYTF.

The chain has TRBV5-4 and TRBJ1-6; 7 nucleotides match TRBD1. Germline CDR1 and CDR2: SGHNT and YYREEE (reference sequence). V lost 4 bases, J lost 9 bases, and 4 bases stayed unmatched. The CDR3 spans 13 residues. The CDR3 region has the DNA TGTGCCAGCAGCCAGGACAGGATTTCACCCCTCCACTTT. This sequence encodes CASSQDRISPLHF.

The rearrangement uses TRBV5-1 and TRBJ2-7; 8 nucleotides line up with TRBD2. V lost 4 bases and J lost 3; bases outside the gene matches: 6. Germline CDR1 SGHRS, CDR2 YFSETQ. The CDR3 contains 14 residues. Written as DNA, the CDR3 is TGCGCCAGCAGCCATGGGGCGGGGGGCTACGAGCAGTACTTC. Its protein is CASSHGAGGYEQYF.

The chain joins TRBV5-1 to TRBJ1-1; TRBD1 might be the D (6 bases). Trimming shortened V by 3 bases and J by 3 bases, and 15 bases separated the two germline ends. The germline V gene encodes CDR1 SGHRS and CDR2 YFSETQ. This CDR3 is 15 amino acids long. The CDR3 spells CASSSGPGQYTEAFF. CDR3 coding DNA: TGCGCCAGCAGCTCGGGGCCGGGACAATACACTGAAGCTTTCTTT.

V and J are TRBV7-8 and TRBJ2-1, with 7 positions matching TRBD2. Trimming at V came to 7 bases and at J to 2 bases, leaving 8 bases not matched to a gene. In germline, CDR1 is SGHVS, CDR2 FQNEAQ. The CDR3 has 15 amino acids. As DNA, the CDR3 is TGTGCCAGCACTGGGGGGGGGACGACCTACAATGAGCAGTTCTTC. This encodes CASTGGGTTYNEQFF.

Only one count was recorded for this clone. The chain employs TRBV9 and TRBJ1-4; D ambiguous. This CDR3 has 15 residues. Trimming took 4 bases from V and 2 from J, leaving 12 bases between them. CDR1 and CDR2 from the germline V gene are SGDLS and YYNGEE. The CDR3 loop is CASSLRSGTNEKLFF. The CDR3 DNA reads TGTGCCAGCAGCCTCAGGAGTGGGACTAATGAAAAACTGTTTTTT. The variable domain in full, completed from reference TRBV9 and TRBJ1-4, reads DSGVTQTPKHLITATGQRVTLRCSPRSGDLSVYWYQQSLDQGLQFLIQYYNGEERAKGNILERFSAQQFPDLHSELNLSSLELGDSALYFCASSLRSGTNEKLFFGSGTQLSVL.

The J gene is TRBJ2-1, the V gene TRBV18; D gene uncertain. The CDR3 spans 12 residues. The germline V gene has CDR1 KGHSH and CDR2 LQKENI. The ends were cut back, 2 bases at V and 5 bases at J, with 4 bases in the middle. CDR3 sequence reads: CASSPGHNEQFF. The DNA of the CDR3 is TGTGCCAGCTCACCAGGACACAATGAGCAGTTCTTC.

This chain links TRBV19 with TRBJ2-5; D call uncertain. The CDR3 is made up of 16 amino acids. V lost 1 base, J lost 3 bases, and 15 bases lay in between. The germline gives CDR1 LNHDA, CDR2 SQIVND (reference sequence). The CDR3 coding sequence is TGTGCCAGTAGTATAGTCCCGGGCCAAGGCAAAGAGACCCAGTACTTC. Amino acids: CASSIVPGQGKETQYF.